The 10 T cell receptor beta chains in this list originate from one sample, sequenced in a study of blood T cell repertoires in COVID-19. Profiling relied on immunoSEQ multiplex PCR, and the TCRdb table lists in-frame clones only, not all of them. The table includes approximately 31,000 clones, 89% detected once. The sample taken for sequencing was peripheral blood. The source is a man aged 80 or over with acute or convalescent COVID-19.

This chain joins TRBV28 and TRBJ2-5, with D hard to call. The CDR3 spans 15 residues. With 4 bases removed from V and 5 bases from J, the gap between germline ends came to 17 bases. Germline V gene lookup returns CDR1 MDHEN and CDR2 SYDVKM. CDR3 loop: CASSSAPSRWETQYF. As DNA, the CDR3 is TGTGCCAGCAGTTCCGCTCCGTCGAGGTGGGAGACCCAGTACTTC.

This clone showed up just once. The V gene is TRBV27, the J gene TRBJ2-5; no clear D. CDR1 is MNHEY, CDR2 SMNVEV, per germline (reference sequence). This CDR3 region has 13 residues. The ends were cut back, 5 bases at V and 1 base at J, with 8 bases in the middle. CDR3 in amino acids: CASSKRPQETQYF. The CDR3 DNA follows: TGTGCCAGCAGTAAGCGACCCCAAGAGACCCAGTACTTC.

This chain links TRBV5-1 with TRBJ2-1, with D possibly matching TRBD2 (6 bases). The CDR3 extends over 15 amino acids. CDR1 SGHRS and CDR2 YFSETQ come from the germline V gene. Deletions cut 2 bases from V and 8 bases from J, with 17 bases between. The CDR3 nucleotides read TGCGCCAGCAGCTTTGTAAGCCCATGGGAGGATGAGCAGTTCTTC. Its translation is CASSFVSPWEDEQFF. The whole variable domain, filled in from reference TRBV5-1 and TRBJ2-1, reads KAGVTQTPRYLIKTRGQQVTLSCSPISGHRSVSWYQQTPGQGLQFLFEYFSETQRNKGNFPGRFSGRQFSNSRSEMNVSTLELGDSALYLCASSFVSPWEDEQFFGPGTRLTVL.

DNA of the CDR3: TGTGCCAGCAGACCGTCGACAGGGATCGGGCGGGAGCTGTTTTTT. It translates to CASRPSTGIGRELFF. This chain connects TRBV6-1 to TRBJ2-2; 7 nucleotides line up with TRBD1. Germline trimming cut 6 bases from V and 9 bases from J; bases unmatched to any gene: 13. The CDR3 consists of 15 residues. Germline V gives CDR1 MNHNS, CDR2 SASEGT.

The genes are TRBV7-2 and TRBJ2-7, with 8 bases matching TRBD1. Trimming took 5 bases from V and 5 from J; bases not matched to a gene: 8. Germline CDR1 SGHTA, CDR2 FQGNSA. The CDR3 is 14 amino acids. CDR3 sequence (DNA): TGTGCCAGCAGCCCAAGGACAGGGTATAACGAGCAGTACTTC. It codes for CASSPRTGYNEQYF.

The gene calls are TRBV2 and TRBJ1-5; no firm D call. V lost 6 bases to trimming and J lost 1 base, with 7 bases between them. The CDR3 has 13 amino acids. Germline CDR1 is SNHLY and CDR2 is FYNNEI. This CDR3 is CASRGRSNQPQHF. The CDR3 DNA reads TGTGCCAGCAGGGGCAGGAGCAATCAGCCCCAGCATTTT.

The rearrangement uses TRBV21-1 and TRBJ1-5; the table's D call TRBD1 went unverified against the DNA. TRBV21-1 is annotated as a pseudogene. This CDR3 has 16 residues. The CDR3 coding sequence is TGTGCCAGCAGCAAAGTTACCCAGGGGCCCAATCAGCCCCAGCATTTT. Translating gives CASSKVTQGPNQPQHF.

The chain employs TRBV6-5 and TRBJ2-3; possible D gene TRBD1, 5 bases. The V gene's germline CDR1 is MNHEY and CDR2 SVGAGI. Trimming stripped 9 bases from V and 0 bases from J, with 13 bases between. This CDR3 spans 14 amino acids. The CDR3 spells CASTLDKSTDTQYF. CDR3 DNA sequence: TGTGCCAGTACGTTGGACAAGAGCACAGATACGCAGTATTTT.

The CDR3 reads CASSWTGVSGNTIYF. The CDR3 region has the DNA TGCGCCAGCAGCTGGACAGGAGTCTCTGGAAACACCATATATTTT. V is TRBV5-1 and J is TRBJ1-3; 7 bases match TRBD1. The CDR3 loop spans 15 amino acids. From germline, CDR1 is SGHRS and CDR2 YFSETQ. J lost 0 bases, V lost 3 bases, and 3 bases had no gene match.

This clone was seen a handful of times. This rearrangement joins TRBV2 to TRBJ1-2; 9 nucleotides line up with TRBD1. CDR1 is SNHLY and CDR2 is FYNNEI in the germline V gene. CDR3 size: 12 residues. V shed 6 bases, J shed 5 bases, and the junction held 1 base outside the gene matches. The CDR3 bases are TGTGCCAGCAGAGGGACAGGGTATGGCTACACCTTC. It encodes CASRGTGYGYTF.